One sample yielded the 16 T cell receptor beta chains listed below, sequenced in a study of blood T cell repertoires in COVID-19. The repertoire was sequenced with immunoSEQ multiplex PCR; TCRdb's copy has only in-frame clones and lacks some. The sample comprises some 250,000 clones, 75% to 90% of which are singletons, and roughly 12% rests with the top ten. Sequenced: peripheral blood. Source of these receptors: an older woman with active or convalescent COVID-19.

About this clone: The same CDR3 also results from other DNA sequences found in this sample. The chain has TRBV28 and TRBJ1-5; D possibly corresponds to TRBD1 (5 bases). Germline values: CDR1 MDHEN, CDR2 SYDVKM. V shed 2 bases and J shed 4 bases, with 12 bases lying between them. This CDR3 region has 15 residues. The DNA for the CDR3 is TGTGCCAGCAGTTTACCTGACAGTCAGAATCAGCCCCAGCATTTT. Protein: CASSLPDSQNQPQHF.

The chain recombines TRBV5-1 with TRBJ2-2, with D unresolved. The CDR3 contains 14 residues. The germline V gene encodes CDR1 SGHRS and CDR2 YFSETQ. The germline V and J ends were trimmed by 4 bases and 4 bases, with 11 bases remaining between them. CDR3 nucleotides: TGCGCCAGCAGCCCCAGGTTGGGCACCGGGGAGCTGTTTTTT. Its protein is CASSPRLGTGELFF.

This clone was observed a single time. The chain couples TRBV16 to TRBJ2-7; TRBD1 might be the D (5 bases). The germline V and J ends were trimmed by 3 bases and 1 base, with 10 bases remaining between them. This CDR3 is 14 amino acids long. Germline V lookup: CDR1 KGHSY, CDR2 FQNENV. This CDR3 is CASSQGTGSYEQYF. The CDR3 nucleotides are TGTGCCAGCAGCCAGGGAACAGGATCCTACGAGCAGTACTTC.

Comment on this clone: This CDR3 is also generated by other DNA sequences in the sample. The chain's CDR3 is CASSELTRDTEAFF. The CDR3 nucleotides are TGTGCCAGCAGTGAATTGACCAGGGACACTGAAGCTTTCTTT. V and J are TRBV25-1 and TRBJ1-1; possible D gene TRBD1, 5 bases. CDR3 length equals 14 residues. Trimming took 1 base from V and 3 from J, leaving 9 bases between them. Germline V gene lookup returns CDR1 MGHDK and CDR2 SYGVNS.

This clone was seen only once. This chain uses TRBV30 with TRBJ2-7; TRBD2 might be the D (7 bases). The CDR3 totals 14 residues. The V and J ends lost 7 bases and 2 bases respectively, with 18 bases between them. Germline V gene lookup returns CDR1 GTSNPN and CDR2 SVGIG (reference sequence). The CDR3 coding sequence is TGTGCCTCGACCTGGGGGGGCCAAGCCTACGAGCAGTACTTC. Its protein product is CASTWGGQAYEQYF.

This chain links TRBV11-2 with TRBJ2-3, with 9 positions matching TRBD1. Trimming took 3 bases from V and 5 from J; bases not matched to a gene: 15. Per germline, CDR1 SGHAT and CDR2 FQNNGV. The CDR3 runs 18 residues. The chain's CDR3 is CASSFGQGTLLGGDTQYF. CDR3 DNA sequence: TGTGCCAGCAGCTTTGGACAGGGGACCCTCCTAGGGGGAGATACGCAGTATTTT.

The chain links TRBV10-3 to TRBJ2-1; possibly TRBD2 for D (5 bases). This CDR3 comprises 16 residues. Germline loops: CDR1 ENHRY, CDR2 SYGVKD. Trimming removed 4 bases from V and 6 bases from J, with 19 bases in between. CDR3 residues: CAISGTDYGLPNEQFF. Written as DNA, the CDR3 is TGTGCCATCAGTGGCACCGACTACGGACTGCCCAATGAGCAGTTCTTC.

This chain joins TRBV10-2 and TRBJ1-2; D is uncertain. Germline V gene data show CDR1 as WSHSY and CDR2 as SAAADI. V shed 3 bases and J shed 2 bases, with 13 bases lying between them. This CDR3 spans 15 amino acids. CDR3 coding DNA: TGCGCCAGCAGTGATGTGAGGAGACTAAACTATGGCTACACCTTC. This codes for CASSDVRRLNYGYTF.

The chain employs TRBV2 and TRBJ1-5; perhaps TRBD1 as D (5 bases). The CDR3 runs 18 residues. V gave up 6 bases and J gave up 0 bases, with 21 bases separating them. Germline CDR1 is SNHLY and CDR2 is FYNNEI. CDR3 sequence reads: CASSPGLGRQISNQPQHF. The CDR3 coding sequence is TGTGCCAGCAGCCCTGGCCTTGGCCGACAGATTAGCAATCAGCCCCAGCATTTT.

The CDR3 spells CASSQSWIRARGEETQYF. The CDR3 DNA sequence: TGCGCCAGCAGCCAATCATGGATCCGGGCCCGGGGGGAAGAGACCCAGTACTTC. The chain has TRBV4-1 and TRBJ2-5, with 7 bases matching TRBD2. Germline V gives CDR1 MGHRA, CDR2 YSYEKL. CDR3 length equals 18 residues. V dropped 2 bases and J dropped 3; count of bases not matched to a gene: 15.

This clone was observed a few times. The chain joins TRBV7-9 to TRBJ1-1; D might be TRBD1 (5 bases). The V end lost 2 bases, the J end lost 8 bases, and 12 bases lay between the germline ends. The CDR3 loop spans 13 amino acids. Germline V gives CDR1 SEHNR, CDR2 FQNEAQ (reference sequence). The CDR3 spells CASSLRTSLEAFF. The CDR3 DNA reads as TGTGCCAGCAGCTTAAGGACATCTTTAGAAGCTTTCTTT. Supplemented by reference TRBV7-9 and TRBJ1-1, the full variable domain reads DTGVSQNPRHKITKRGQNVTFRCDPISEHNRLYWYRQTLGQGPEFLTYFQNEAQLEKSRLLSDRFSAERPKGSFSTLEIQRTEQGDSAMYLCASSLRTSLEAFFGQGTRLTVV.

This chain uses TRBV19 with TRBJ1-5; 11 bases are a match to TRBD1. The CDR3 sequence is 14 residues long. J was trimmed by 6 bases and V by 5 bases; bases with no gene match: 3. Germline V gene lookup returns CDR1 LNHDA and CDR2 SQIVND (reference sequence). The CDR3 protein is CASSGTGGFQPQHF. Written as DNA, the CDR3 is TGTGCCAGTAGTGGGACAGGGGGATTTCAGCCCCAGCATTTT.

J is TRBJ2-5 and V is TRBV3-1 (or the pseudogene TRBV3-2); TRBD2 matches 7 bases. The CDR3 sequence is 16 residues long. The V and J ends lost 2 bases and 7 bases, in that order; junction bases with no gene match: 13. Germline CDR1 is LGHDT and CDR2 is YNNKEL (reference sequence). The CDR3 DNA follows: TGTGCCAGCAGCCAAATAAGTAGCGGGCCCCCTGGGACCCAGTACTTC. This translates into CASSQISSGPPGTQYF.

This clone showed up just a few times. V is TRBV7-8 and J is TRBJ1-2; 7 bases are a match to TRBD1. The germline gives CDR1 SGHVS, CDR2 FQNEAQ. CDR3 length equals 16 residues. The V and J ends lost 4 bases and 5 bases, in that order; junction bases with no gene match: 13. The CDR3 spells CASSSQTTGSGYGYTF. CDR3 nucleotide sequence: TGTGCCAGCAGCTCTCAGACGACAGGGTCGGGATATGGCTACACCTTC.

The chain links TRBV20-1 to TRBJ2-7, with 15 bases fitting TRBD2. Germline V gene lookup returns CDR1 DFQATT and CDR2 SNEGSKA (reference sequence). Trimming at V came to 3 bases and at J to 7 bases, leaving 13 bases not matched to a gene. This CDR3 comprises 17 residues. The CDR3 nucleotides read TGCAGTGCTAGTCCGGGACTAGCGGGGGGATCCCCTAGGGAGCAGTACTTC. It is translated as CSASPGLAGGSPREQYF.

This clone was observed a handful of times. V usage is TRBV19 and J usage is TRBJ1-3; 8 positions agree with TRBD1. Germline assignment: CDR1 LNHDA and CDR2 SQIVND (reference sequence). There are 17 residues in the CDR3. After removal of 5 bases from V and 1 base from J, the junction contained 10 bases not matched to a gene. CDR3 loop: CASSSLNRGRSGNTIYF. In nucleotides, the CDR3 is TGTGCCAGTAGTTCATTAAACAGGGGGAGATCTGGAAACACCATATATTTT. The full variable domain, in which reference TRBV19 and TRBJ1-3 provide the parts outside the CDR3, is DGGITQSPKYLFRKEGQNVTLSCEQNLNHDAMYWYRQDPGQGLRLIYYSQIVNDFQKGDIAEGYSVSREKKESFPLTVTSAQKNPTAFYLCASSSLNRGRSGNTIYFGEGSWLTVV.